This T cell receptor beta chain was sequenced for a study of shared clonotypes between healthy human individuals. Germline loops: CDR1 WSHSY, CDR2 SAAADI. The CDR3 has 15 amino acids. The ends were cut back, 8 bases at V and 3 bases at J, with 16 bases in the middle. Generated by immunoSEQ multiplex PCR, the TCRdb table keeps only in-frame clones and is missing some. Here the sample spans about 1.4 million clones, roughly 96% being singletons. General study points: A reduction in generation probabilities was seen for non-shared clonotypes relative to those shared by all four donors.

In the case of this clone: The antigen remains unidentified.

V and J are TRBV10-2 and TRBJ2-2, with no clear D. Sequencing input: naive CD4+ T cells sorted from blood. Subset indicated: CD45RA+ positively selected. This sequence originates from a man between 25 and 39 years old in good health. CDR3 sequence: CASYGMGKYTGELFF. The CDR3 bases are TGCGCCAGCTATGGTATGGGGAAGTACACCGGGGAGCTGTTTTTT.